This T cell receptor (beta chain) was recovered during a study of OX40 agonist ivuxolimab in advanced cancers. Study background: Mean age about 60 years, range 23 to 79; 82.7% male.

After removal of 8 bases from V and 1 base from J, the junction contained 10 bases not matched to a gene. The CDR3 loop spans 15 amino acids. CDR1 is MNHEY, CDR2 SVGAGI, per germline. The table came from immunoSEQ multiplex PCR; TCRdb's copy has only in-frame clones and leaves some out. Found here are about 62,000 clones, 80% to 95% of them singletons; the top ten hold 0.62%. The source material was CD4+ or CD8+ T cells sorted from blood, sampled in a trial of the OX40 agonist ivuxolimab. The V and J genes are TRBV6-5 and TRBJ1-2, with TRBD1 matching 7 bases. The sequence was collected from an adult with an advanced solid tumor such as melanoma, head and neck, liver or kidney cancer. The CDR3 protein is CASRREQGFNYGYTF. CDR3 nucleotide sequence: TGTGCCAGCCGCCGGGAACAGGGGTTTAACTATGGCTACACCTTC.